This T cell receptor (beta chain) was profiled in a study of CD8+ T cells in alopecia areata. General study findings and limits: Scalp sequencing also captures normal skin's resident alphabeta T cells.

The CDR3 is 14 residues long. The germline gives CDR1 SEHNR, CDR2 FQNEAQ (reference sequence). Trimming cost V 2 bases and J 5 bases, with 11 bases left between them. As regards this clone: What it binds is not known.

Alopecia areata patients provided lesional scalp punch biopsies and peripheral blood. Reverse transcribed after extraction, RNA yielded cDNA as the sequencing template. The table came from immunoSEQ multiplex PCR; TCRdb's copy has only in-frame clones and leaves some out. This sample has about 130,000 clones; around 50% occur once, and the top ten carry less than 5.5%. The sample in question was CD4+ T cells sorted from blood, obtained at week 0. This rearrangement joins TRBV7-9 to TRBJ2-3; D gene ambiguous. The receptor's source is a human donor with alopecia areata. CDR3 amino acids: CASSLLGSGDTQYF. For the CDR3, the DNA is TGTGCCAGCAGCTTACTCGGATCAGGAGATACGCAGTATTTT.